This T cell receptor (beta chain) came from a study of T cells in Graves' hyperthyroidism and ophthalmopathy. Amplified TCR beta CDR3 regions came from RNA transcripts. Carried out on the TCR CDR3, a first-round RT-PCR used the HTBI primer set. Each CDR3 protein gets one entry after TCRdb re-called the multiplex PCR reads with MiXCR. The table records 500,000 to 800,000 distinct CDR3 sequences, just under 45% of them present only once. V shed 6 bases and J shed 2 bases, with 17 bases lying between them. Germline CDR1 MNHNS, CDR2 SASEGT. The CDR3 length is 16 residues. The rearrangement joins TRBV6-1 to TRBJ1-5; a weak D match, TRBD1 (5 bases). Specimen: peripheral blood or thyroid tissue (not recorded which). This clonotype originated in an adult man with Graves' disease, either hyperthyroidism or ophthalmopathy (not recorded which). In DNA form, the CDR3 reads TGTGCCAGCAGGGAGGGACCCGGAGGCGGCAATCAGCCCCAGCATTTT. It encodes CASREGPGGGNQPQHF.